These T cell receptor beta chains were read from a single sample in a study of blood T cell repertoires in COVID-19. Assay used: immunoSEQ multiplex PCR; TCRdb lists only in-frame clones, some missing. Among about 280,000 clones listed, about 85% were seen once. Sequenced material: peripheral blood. Source of these receptors: a human donor in a cohort sampled during active COVID-19. Both conserved end residues are part of each CDR3. D genes are given only for firm matches.

d_call	j_call	v_call	cdr3_aa
NA	TRBJ2-5	TRBV4-1	CASSQDGGVGTQYF
TRBD1	TRBJ1-2	TRBV2	CASTEGTGGGGYTF
TRBD1	TRBJ1-3	TRBV2	CASSLRDSEYTIYF
TRBD1	TRBJ1-1	TRBV18	CASSPGQAGTEAFF
NA	TRBJ2-1	TRBV10-3	CAIFPGGSYNEQFF
TRBD1	TRBJ1-1	TRBV3-1/TRBV3-2	CASSLTDRDEAFF
TRBD2	TRBJ2-7	TRBV27	CASRQLSSGSYEQYF
TRBD2	TRBJ2-5	TRBV7-2	CASSPLGRGSGETQYF
NA	TRBJ2-3	TRBV7-2	CASSSLGAGSTDTQYF
TRBD2	TRBJ2-5	TRBV10-2	CASKFSGEETQYF
NA	TRBJ1-1	TRBV7-9	CASSLEGTRNTEAFF
NA	TRBJ2-7	TRBV27	CASSSNLKQYF
NA	TRBJ2-7	TRBV7-3	CASSLSSRDEQYF
TRBD2	TRBJ2-5	TRBV18	CASSSRLAGGETQYF
TRBD2	TRBJ2-2	TRBV19	CASSIQAGGRFGELFF
NA	TRBJ1-1	TRBV5-1	CASSPGQMNTEAFF
TRBD1	TRBJ2-5	TRBV4-1	CASSQPGQGQETQYF